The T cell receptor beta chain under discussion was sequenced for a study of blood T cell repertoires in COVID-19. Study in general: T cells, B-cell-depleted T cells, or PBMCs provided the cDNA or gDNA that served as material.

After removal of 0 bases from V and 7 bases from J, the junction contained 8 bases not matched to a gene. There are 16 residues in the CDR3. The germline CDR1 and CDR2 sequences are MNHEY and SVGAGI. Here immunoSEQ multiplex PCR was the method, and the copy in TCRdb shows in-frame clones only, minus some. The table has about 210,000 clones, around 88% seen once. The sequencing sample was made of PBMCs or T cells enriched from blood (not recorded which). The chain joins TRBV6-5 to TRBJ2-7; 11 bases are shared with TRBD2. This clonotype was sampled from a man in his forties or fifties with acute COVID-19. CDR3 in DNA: TGTGCCAGCAGTTACTCGCAACTAGCGGGAGCTCGAGAGCAGTACTTC. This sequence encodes CASSYSQLAGAREQYF.